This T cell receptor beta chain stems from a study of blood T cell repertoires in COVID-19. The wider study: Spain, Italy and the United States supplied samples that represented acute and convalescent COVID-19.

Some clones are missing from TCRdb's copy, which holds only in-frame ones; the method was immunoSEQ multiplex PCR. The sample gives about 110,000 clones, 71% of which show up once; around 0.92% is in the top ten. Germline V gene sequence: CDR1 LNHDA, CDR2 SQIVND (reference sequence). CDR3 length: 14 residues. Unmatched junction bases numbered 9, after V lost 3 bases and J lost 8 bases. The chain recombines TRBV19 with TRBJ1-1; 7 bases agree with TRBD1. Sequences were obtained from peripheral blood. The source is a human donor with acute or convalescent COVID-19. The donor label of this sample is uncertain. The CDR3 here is CASSMTGTVSEAFF. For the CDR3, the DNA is TGTGCCAGTAGTATGACGGGGACAGTTTCCGAAGCTTTCTTT.